This record looks at one TCR beta chain sequence and its context. Its antigen is not known. Blood got drawn at baseline, again on cycle 4 day 1, and then on cycle 7 day 1. This entry comes from a study of OX40 agonist ivuxolimab in advanced cancers. Study-wide findings and caveats: Relative to CD4+ cells, CD8+ T cells on average had more expanded clones.

The table came from immunoSEQ multiplex PCR; TCRdb's copy has only in-frame clones and leaves some out. Altogether roughly 18,000 clones are present, around 82% being singletons, with the ten largest covering under 2.5%. CDR1 is LNHDA, CDR2 SQIVND, per germline (reference sequence). Unmatched junction bases numbered 6, after V lost 6 bases and J lost 4 bases. There are 15 residues in the CDR3. This sequence was found in an adult with an advanced solid tumor such as melanoma, head and neck, liver or kidney cancer. This specimen was CD4+ or CD8+ T cells sorted from blood, taken in a trial of the OX40 agonist ivuxolimab. The chain is built from TRBV19 and TRBJ2-3, with 11 positions matching TRBD2. DNA of the CDR3: TGTGCCAGTAGCCCCGGGACTAGCGGATCAGATACGCAGTATTTT. It encodes CASSPGTSGSDTQYF.